This T cell receptor beta chain appears in the sequencing data of a study of shared clonotypes between healthy human individuals. Clones were read by immunoSEQ multiplex PCR, and TCRdb kept only the in-frame ones, dropping some. The sample contains about 2.3 million clones, roughly 92% of which appear only once. Trimming removed 5 bases from V and 4 bases from J; junction bases left unmatched: 5. This CDR3 is 13 amino acids long. Looked up from germline, CDR1 is MDHEN and CDR2 is SYDVKM. Material for sequencing was naive CD4+ T cells from PBMCs. Subset of the sample: CD45RA+ positively selected. The J gene is TRBJ2-7, the V gene TRBV28, with TRBD1 identical over 7 bases. The clonotype comes from a man between 18 and 29 years old in good health. Some clones in this sample may be carry-over from other donors' samples. CDR3: CASSRDSWYEQYF. In DNA form, the CDR3 reads TGTGCCAGCAGTCGGGACAGTTGGTACGAGCAGTACTTC.